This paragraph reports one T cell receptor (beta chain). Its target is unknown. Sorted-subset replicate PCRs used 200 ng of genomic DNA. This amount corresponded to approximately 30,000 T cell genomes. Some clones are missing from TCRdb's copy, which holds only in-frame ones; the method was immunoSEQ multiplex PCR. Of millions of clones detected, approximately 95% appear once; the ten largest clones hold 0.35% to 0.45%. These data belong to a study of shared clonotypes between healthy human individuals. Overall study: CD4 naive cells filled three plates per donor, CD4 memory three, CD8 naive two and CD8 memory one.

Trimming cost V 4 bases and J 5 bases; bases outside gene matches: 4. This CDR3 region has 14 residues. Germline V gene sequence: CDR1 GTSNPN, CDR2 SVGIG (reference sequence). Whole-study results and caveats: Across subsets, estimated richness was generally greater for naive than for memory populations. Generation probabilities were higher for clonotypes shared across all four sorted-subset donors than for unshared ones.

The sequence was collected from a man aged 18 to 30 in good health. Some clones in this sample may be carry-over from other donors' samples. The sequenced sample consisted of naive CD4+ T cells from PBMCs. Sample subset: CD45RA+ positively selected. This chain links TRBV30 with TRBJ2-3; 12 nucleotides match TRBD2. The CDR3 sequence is CAWKRGLAGDTQYF. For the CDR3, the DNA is TGTGCCTGGAAGAGGGGACTAGCGGGAGATACGCAGTATTTT.